This T cell receptor beta chain originates from a study of neurological immune-mediated disorders. In germline, CDR1 is MGHRA, CDR2 YSYEKL. The CDR3 runs 14 residues. V was pared by 0 bases and J by 6 bases, with 8 bases between. This clonotype was counted at least ten times. Its matching antigen is unknown. Study-wide results and caveats: According to phylogenetic grouping, one related-CDR3 cluster, a possible signature, contained the repertoires of 18 of 34 multiple sclerosis patients. The greatest degree of TCR clonal expansion was observed in HTLV-1-associated myelopathy, with the lowest in multiple sclerosis, below that of healthy controls. The expanded clones of different subjects shared no CDR3 amino acid sequences (suggesting private repertoires in all groups).

As for the cDNA, it was generated by 5'RACE with 10-nucleotide random UMIs. TCRdb re-analysed the 5' RACE reads in MiXCR, keeping a single row per CDR3 protein. The table lists tens of thousands of distinct CDR3 sequences, approximately 3.6% of them singletons. This clonotype was obtained from a woman in her forties with multiple sclerosis. Sequences were obtained from CD4+ T cells from blood. The rearrangement uses TRBV4-1 and TRBJ2-2; D is undetermined. The CDR3 region has the DNA TGCGCCAGCAGCCAAGATCATACGCCCGGGGAGCTGTTTTTT. This translates into CASSQDHTPGELFF.